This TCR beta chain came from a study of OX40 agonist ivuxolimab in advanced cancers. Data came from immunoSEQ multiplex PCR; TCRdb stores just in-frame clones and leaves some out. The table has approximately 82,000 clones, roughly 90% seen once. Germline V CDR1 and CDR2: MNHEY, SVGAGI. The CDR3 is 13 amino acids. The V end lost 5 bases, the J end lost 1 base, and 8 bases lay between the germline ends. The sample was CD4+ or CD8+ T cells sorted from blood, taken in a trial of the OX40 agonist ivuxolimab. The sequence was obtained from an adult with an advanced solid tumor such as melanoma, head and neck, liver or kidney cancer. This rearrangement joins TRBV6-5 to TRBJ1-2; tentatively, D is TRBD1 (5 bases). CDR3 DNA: TGTGCCAGCAGTATCGGGGGTAACTATGGCTACACCTTC. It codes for CASSIGGNYGYTF.